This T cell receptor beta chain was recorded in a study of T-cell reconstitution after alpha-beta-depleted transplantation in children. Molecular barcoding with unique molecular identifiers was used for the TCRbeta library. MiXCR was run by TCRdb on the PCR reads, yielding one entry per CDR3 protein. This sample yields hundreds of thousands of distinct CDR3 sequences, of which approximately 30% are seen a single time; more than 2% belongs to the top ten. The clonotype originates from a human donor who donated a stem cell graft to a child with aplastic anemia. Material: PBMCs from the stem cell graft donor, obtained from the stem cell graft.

CDR3 in DNA: TGTGCCAGCAGTTCAAGTGGCGGGGGCGGAAACACAGATACGCAGTATTTT. This encodes CASSSSGGGGNTDTQYF. This chain joins TRBV12-3 or TRBV12-4 and TRBJ2-3; D is perhaps TRBD2 (7 bases). This CDR3 has 17 residues. V was trimmed by 4 bases and J by 2 bases, leaving 19 bases between them.